These T cell receptor beta chains were read from a single sample in a study of blood T cell repertoires in COVID-19. TCRdb's copy holds only in-frame clones and misses some; the assay was immunoSEQ multiplex PCR. The sample lists fewer than 8,500 clones; roughly 87% were seen once. Material for sequencing was peripheral blood. The receptors shown here come from an older man with active COVID-19. CDR3s include the opening cysteine and the closing phenylalanine or tryptophan. The order of the fields is J gene, clone size, D gene, V gene, CDR3 DNA, CDR3 protein. The D gene is left open where the match is weak. Clone size is not always given. Where it is, it says once, few, many or a class for expanded clones.

TRBJ2-7,-,TRBD2,TRBV18,TGTGCCAGCTCACCTCGGGAGGGAGGGCAGTACTTC,CASSPREGGQYF
TRBJ2-5,-,TRBD2,TRBV3-1/TRBV3-2,TGTGCCAGCAGCCTGGGACTAGCGGGGGGCTCAGCGGGGTACTTC,CASSLGLAGGSAGYF
TRBJ2-5,-,TRBD1,TRBV3-1/TRBV3-2,TGTGCCAGCAGCCAAGGGGACAGCGAGAGAGAGACCCAGTACTTC,CASSQGDSERETQYF
TRBJ2-7,-,TRBD2,TRBV2,TGTGCCAGCAGTGAAAGAACGGGAGGCAGCTACGAGCAGTACTTC,CASSERTGGSYEQYF
TRBJ1-4,-,TRBD1,TRBV7-7,TGTGCCAGCAGCTCAGACAGGGTTAATGAAAAACTGTTTTTT,CASSSDRVNEKLFF
TRBJ1-2,-,-,TRBV7-8,TGTGCCAGCAGCCTCCGACGCGGTACCGCTAACTATGGCTACACCTTC,CASSLRRGTANYGYTF
TRBJ1-6,-,-,TRBV4-3,TGCGCCAGCAGCCAAACCGGGGGTTCACCCCTCCACTTT,CASSQTGGSPLHF
TRBJ2-3,-,TRBD2,TRBV5-6,TGTGCCAGCAGCTTATTAGCGGGGGGCCGCACAGATACGCAGTATTTT,CASSLLAGGRTDTQYF
TRBJ1-4,-,TRBD1,TRBV11-1,TGTGCCAGCAGCACCGGGACAGGGAATGAAAAACTGTTTTTT,CASSTGTGNEKLFF
TRBJ2-3,-,TRBD2,TRBV5-1,TGCGCCAGCAGTCGCGGGACTAGCGGGGGGGCAGATACGCAGTATTTT,CASSRGTSGGADTQYF
TRBJ1-5,-,-,TRBV9,TGTGCCAGCAGCGTAGGGGGCCGCAGCAATCAGCCCCAGCATTTT,CASSVGGRSNQPQHF
TRBJ2-7,-,-,TRBV7-9,TGTGCCAGCAGCCCAAAAAGGGGGTGGGCCACCTACTTC,CASSPKRGWATYF
TRBJ2-6,-,-,TRBV4-1,TGCGCCAGCAGCCAGAAGACAGGTAACTCTGGGGCCAACGTCCTGACTTTC,CASSQKTGNSGANVLTF
TRBJ2-7,-,-,TRBV5-1,TGCGCCAGCAGCTTGGAGGGCGGCAGCGGCTACGAGCAGTACTTC,CASSLEGGSGYEQYF
TRBJ1-3,-,TRBD1,TRBV4-1,TGCGCCAGCAGCCAAGCCCTCGGGGCAGGGGGCCTCGGAAACACCATATATTTT,CASSQALGAGGLGNTIYF
TRBJ2-3,-,-,TRBV19,TGTGCCAGTAGTGGGGGCCTATATAGCACAGATACGCAGTATTTT,CASSGGLYSTDTQYF
TRBJ2-1,-,-,TRBV19,TGTGCCAGTAGTATTCCAGGGCCGTACAATGAGCAGTTCTTC,CASSIPGPYNEQFF
TRBJ1-3,-,-,TRBV7-9,TGTGCCAGCAGCTTAGCGTCCCTGAGCTCTGGAAACACCATATATTTT,CASSLASLSSGNTIYF
TRBJ1-6,-,TRBD1,TRBV25-1,TGTGCCAGCACAGGGACAGGGAATTCACCCCTCCACTTT,CASTGTGNSPLHF
TRBJ1-1,-,TRBD1,TRBV27,TGTGCCAGCAGTGTTCCGGGACAGTCGATCACTGAAGCTTTCTTT,CASSVPGQSITEAFF
TRBJ2-1,once,-,TRBV20-1,TGCAGCGGGCTAGGGGGCAATGAGCAGTTCTTC,CSGLGGNEQFF
TRBJ2-1,-,TRBD2,TRBV7-6,TGTGCCAGCAGCTTAGCCTCGGGCCGGAGCGGGGGTTTCTACAATGAGCAGTTCTTC,CASSLASGRSGGFYNEQFF
TRBJ1-3,-,-,TRBV7-9,TGTGCCAGCAGCTCCCGCGGCTCCCACTCTGGAAACACCATATATTTT,CASSSRGSHSGNTIYF
TRBJ2-2,-,TRBD2,TRBV6-2/TRBV6-3,TGTGCCAGCAGTTATGCTAGCGGGGGGGCGATACCCGGGGAGCTGTTTTTT,CASSYASGGAIPGELFF
TRBJ2-2,-,-,TRBV6-1,TGTGCCAGCAGTGAACCTGGGGGGTCCGGGGAGCTGTTTTTT,CASSEPGGSGELFF
TRBJ2-1,once,TRBD2,TRBV7-8,TGTGCCAGCAGCTTAGGAGGTAGCGGGGGGAGCCAGTTCTTC,CASSLGGSGGSQFF
TRBJ2-5,-,TRBD1,TRBV9,TGTGCCAGCAGCGTCGGGACAGGTGAGTACCAAGAGACCCAGTACTTC,CASSVGTGEYQETQYF
TRBJ1-6,few,-,TRBV7-9,TGTGCCAGCAGCTTAGGCTCCCCGGTGGCACCCCTCCACTTT,CASSLGSPVAPLHF
TRBJ1-4,-,-,TRBV5-6,TGTGCCAGCAGCACCGGGAGCCTTCAAACTAATGAAAAACTGTTTTTT,CASSTGSLQTNEKLFF
TRBJ2-7,-,TRBD1,TRBV2,TGTGCCACCAAACCGGACAGGGCTCTTTACGAGCAGTACTTC,CATKPDRALYEQYF
TRBJ1-2,-,-,TRBV6-5,TGTGCCAGCAGCAGACAACAGGGCCTCGATGGCTACACCTTC,CASSRQQGLDGYTF
TRBJ2-7,-,TRBD2,TRBV4-1,TGCGCCAGCAGCCAAGTGCCTAGCGGGGGGACCTACGAGCAGTACTTC,CASSQVPSGGTYEQYF
TRBJ2-1,-,TRBD2,TRBV4-3,TGCGCCAGCAGCCAAGATAGGGTAGCGGGGGCCTTCTACAATGAGCAGTTCTTC,CASSQDRVAGAFYNEQFF
TRBJ1-2,-,TRBD1,TRBV6-5,TGTGCCAGTAGTATATGGGACAGGGGCTATGGCTACACCTTC,CASSIWDRGYGYTF
TRBJ1-1,-,-,TRBV3-1/TRBV3-2,TGTGCCAGCAGCCAACAGGGACACATGAACACTGAAGCTTTCTTT,CASSQQGHMNTEAFF